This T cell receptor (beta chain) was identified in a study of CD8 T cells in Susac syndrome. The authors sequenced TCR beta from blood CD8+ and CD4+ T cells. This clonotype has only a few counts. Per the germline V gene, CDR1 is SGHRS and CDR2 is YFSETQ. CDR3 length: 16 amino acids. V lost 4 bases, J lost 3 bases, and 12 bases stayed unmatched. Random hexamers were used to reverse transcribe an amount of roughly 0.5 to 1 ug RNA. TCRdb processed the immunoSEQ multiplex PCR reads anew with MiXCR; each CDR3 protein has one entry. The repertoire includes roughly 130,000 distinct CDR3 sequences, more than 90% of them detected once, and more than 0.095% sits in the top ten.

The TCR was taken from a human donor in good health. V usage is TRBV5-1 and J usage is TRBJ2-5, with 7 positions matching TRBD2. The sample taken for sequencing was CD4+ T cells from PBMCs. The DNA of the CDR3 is TGCGCCAGCAGCCGGATGGGCGGGAGTGCCAAAGAGACCCAGTACTTC. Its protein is CASSRMGGSAKETQYF.